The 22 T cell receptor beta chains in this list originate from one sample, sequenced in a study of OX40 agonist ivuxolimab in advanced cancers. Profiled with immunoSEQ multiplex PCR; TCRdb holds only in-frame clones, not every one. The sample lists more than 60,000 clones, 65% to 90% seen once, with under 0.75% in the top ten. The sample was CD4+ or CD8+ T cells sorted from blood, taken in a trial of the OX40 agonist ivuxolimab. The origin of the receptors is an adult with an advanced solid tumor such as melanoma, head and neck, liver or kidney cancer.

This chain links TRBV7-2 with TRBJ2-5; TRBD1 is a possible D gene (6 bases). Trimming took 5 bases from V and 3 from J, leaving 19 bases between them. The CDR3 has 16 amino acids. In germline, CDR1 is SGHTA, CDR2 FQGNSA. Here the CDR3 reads CASSGAGVKGKETQYF. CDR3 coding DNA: TGTGCCAGCAGCGGCGCAGGGGTGAAGGGAAAAGAGACCCAGTACTTC. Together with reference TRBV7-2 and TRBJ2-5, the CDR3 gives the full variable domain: GAGVSQSPSNKVTEKGKDVELRCDPISGHTALYWYRQSLGQGLEFLIYFQGNSAPDKSGLPSDRFSAERTGGSVSTLTIQRTQQEDSAVYLCASSGAGVKGKETQYFGPGTRLLVL.

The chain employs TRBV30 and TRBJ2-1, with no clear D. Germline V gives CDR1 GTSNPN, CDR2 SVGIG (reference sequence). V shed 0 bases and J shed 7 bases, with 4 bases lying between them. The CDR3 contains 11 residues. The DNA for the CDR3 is TGTGCCTGGAGTGTCAGAAATGAGCAGTTCTTC. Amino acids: CAWSVRNEQFF. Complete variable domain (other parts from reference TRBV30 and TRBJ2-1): SQTIHQWPATLVQPVGSPLSLECTVEGTSNPNLYWYRQAAGRGLQLLFYSVGIGQISSEVPQNLSASRPQDRQFILSSKKLLLSDSGFYLCAWSVRNEQFFGPGTRLTVL.

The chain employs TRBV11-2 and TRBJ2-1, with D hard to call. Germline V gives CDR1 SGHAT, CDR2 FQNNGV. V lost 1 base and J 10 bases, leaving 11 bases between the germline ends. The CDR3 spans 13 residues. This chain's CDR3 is CASSLARFWEQFF. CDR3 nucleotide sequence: TGTGCCAGCAGCTTAGCGCGCTTCTGGGAGCAGTTCTTC.

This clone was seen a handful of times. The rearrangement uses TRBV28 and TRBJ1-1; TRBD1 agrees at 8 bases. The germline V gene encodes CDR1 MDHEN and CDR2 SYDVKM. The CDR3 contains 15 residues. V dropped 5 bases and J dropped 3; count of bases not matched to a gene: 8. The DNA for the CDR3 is TGTGCCAGCAGTACCCCTTGGGGACAGGACACTGAAGCTTTCTTT. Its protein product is CASSTPWGQDTEAFF.

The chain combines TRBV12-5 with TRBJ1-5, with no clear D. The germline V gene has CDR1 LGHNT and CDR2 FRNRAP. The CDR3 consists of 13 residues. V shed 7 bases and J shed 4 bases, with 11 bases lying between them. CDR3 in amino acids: CASAQRGNQPQHF. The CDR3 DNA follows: TGTGCTAGTGCCCAGCGTGGAAATCAGCCCCAGCATTTT.

CDR3 DNA: TGTGCCAGCAGCTTATTGGGACAGGGGGCATTCTTCCCCGCAGATACGCAGTATTTT. This gives the protein CASSLLGQGAFFPADTQYF. The rearrangement uses TRBV7-2 and TRBJ2-3; 12 bases are shared with TRBD1. Germline V gene sequence: CDR1 SGHTA, CDR2 FQGNSA. V lost 2 bases and J lost 4; bases outside the gene matches: 13. The CDR3 is 19 amino acids.

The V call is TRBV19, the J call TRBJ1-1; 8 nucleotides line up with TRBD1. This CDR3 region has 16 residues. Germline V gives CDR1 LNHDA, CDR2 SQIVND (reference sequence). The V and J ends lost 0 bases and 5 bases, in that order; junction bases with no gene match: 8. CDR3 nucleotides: TGTGCCAGTAGTATAGACATTCAGGGGGCGAAGACTGAAGCTTTCTTT. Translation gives CASSIDIQGAKTEAFF.

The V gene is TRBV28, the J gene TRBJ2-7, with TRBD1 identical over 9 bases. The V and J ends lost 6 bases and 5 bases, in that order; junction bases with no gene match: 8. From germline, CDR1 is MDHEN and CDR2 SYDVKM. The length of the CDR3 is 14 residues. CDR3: CASRQTGGSHEQYF. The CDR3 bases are TGTGCCAGCAGACAGACAGGGGGTTCCCACGAGCAGTACTTC.

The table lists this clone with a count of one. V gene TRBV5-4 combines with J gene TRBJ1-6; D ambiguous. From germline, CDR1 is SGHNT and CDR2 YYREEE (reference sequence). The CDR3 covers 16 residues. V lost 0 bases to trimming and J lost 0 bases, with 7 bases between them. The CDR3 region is CASSLEGSSYNSPLHF. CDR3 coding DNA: TGTGCCAGCAGCTTGGAAGGGAGCTCCTATAATTCACCCCTCCACTTT.

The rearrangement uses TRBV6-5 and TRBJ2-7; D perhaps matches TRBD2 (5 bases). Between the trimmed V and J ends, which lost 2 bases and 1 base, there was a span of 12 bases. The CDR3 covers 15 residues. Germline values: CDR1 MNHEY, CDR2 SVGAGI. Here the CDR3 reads CASSYEDGGSYEQYF. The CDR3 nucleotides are TGTGCCAGCAGTTACGAGGACGGAGGATCCTACGAGCAGTACTTC.

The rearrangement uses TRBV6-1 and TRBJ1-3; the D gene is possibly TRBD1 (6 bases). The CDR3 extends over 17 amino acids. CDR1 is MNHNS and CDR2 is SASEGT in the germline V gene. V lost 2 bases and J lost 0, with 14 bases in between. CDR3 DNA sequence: TGTGCCAGCAGTGAACACACCAGGGGCCTCTCTGGAAACACCATATATTTT. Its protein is CASSEHTRGLSGNTIYF.

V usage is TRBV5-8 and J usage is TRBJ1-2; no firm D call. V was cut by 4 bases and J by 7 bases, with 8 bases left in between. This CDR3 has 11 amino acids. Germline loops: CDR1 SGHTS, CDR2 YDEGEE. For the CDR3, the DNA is TGTGCCAGCAGCCCAGCGGGTGGCTACACCTTC. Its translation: CASSPAGGYTF.

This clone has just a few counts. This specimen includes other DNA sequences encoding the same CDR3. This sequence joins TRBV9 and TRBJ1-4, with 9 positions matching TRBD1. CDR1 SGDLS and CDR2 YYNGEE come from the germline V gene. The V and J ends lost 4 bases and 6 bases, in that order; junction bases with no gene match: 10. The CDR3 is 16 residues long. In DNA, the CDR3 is TGTGCCAGCAGCCCCTCGGACAGGGGTCGGTATGAAAAACTGTTTTTT. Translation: CASSPSDRGRYEKLFF.

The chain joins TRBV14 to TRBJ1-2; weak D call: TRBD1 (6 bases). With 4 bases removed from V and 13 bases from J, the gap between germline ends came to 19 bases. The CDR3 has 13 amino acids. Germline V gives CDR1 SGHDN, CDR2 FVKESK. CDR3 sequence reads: CASSPPGGTPATF. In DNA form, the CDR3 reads TGTGCCAGCAGCCCTCCCGGGGGGACACCAGCCACCTTC.

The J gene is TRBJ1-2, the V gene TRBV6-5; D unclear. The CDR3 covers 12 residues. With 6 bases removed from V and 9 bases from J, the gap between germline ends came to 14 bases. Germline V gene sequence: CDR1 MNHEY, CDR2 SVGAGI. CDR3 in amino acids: CASSPDKVSYTF. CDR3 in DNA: TGTGCCAGCAGCCCCGACAAGGTTAGCTACACCTTC.

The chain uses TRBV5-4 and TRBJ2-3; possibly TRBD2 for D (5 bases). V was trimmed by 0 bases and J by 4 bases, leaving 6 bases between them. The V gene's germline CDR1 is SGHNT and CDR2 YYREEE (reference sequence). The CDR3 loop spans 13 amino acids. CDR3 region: CASSLAGADTQYF. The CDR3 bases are TGTGCCAGCAGCTTGGCCGGGGCAGATACGCAGTATTTT.

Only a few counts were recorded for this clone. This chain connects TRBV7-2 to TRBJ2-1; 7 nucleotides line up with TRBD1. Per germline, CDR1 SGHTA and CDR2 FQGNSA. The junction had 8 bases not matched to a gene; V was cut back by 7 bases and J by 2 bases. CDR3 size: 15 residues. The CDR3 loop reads CASNERQGAYNEQFF. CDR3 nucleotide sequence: TGTGCCAGCAACGAACGACAGGGAGCCTACAATGAGCAGTTCTTC.

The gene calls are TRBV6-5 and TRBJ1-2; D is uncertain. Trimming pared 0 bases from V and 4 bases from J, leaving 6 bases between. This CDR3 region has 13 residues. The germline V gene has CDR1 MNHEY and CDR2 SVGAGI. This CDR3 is CASSYSGPYGYTF. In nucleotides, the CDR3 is TGTGCCAGCAGTTACTCAGGGCCCTATGGCTACACCTTC.

CDR3 nucleotides: TGTGCCACCCATCCCGGGGGGAGTCTGAAGGGCGAGCAGTACTTC. It encodes CATHPGGSLKGEQYF. The rearrangement joins TRBV6-5 to TRBJ2-7, with 7 bases matching TRBD2. CDR3 length: 15 amino acids. Trimming took 10 bases from V and 6 from J; bases not matched to a gene: 18. In germline, CDR1 is MNHEY, CDR2 SVGAGI.

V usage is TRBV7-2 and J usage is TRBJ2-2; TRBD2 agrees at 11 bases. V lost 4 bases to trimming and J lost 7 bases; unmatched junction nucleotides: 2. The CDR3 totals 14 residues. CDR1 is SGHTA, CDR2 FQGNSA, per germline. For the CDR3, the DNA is TGTGCCAGCAGCTCCGGACTAGCGGGCGGGGAGCTGTTTTTT. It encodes CASSSGLAGGELFF.

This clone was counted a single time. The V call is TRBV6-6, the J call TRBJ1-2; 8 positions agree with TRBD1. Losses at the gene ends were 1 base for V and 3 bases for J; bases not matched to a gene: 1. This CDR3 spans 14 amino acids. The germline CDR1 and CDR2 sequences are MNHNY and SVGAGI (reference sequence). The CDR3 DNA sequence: TGTGCCAGCAGTTACTTACAGGGGGACTATGGCTACACCTTC. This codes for CASSYLQGDYGYTF.

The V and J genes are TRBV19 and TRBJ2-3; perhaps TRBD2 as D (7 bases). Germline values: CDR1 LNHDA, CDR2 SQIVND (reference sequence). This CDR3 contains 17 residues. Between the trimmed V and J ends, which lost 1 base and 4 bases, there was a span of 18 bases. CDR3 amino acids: CASSIVTGGRRADTQYF. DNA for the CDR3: TGTGCCAGTAGTATAGTAACGGGGGGCCGTCGGGCAGATACGCAGTATTTT. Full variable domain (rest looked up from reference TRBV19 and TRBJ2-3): DGGITQSPKYLFRKEGQNVTLSCEQNLNHDAMYWYRQDPGQGLRLIYYSQIVNDFQKGDIAEGYSVSREKKESFPLTVTSAQKNPTAFYLCASSIVTGGRRADTQYFGPGTRLTVL.